These 25 T cell receptor beta chains share one sample of origin, sequenced in a study of blood T cell repertoires in COVID-19. The table came from immunoSEQ multiplex PCR; TCRdb's copy has only in-frame clones and leaves some out. In the table there are under 450,000 clones, approximately 86% of which are singletons. The sequencing input was peripheral blood. The receptors stem from a woman in her sixties with COVID-19, enrolled during active disease.

This clone has only one observation. CDR3 coding DNA: TGCGCCAGCAGCTTGTTCACAGTTAATGAAAAACTGTTTTTT. It encodes CASSLFTVNEKLFF. This chain uses TRBV5-1 with TRBJ1-4; D not resolved. This CDR3 has 14 residues. Trimming pared 1 base from V and 4 bases from J, leaving 8 bases between. Germline V lookup: CDR1 SGHRS, CDR2 YFSETQ.

This chain joins TRBV27 and TRBJ1-2; D is ambiguous. Germline values: CDR1 MNHEY, CDR2 SMNVEV (reference sequence). This CDR3 has 17 amino acids. V lost 2 bases and J 4 bases, leaving 20 bases between the germline ends. CDR3 bases: TGTGCCAGCAGTTTAGAGGGTCAGGCCCTACTTATCTATGGCTACACCTTC. Its protein product is CASSLEGQALLIYGYTF.

The chain combines TRBV5-1 with TRBJ1-1; 7 nucleotides agree with TRBD1. Germline V lookup: CDR1 SGHRS, CDR2 YFSETQ. The V segment lost 5 bases and the J segment 3 bases; nucleotides outside the gene matches: 4. The CDR3 loop spans 13 amino acids. CDR3 in DNA: TGCGCCAGCAGAGTCGACAGGGACACTGAAGCTTTCTTT. This sequence encodes CASRVDRDTEAFF.

This chain connects TRBV9 to TRBJ2-1; D perhaps matches TRBD1 (5 bases). Germline lookup yields CDR1 SGDLS and CDR2 YYNGEE. Between the trimmed V and J ends, which lost 0 bases and 4 bases, there was a span of 11 bases. There are 15 residues in the CDR3. CDR3 coding DNA: TGTGCCAGCAGCGTAGCAGGGATGGTATACAATGAGCAGTTCTTC. This translates into CASSVAGMVYNEQFF.

This clone was recorded once. This chain connects TRBV10-3 to TRBJ1-6; TRBD1 aligns across 9 bases. Germline V CDR1 and CDR2: ENHRY, SYGVKD. The ends lost 4 bases at V and 6 bases at J; junction bases unmatched: 7. This CDR3 spans 16 amino acids. The CDR3: CAISGSRTGVNSPLHF. The CDR3 nucleotides are TGTGCCATCAGTGGCTCCCGGACAGGGGTTAATTCACCCCTCCACTTT.

The V gene is TRBV12-3 or TRBV12-4, the J gene TRBJ1-1; D gene uncertain. V was clipped by 7 bases and J by 1 base, with 10 bases between them. This CDR3 has 13 residues. The CDR3, as DNA: TGTGCCAGCACGGGTCAGCCGAACACTGAAGCTTTCTTT. It translates to CASTGQPNTEAFF.

V is TRBV7-8 and J is TRBJ2-7; 7 bases are a match to TRBD1. The CDR3 has 15 amino acids. CDR1 SGHVS and CDR2 FQNEAQ come from the germline V gene. Germline trimming cut 1 base from V and 2 bases from J; bases unmatched to any gene: 5. The CDR3 bases are TGTGCCAGCAGCTTAGGGCCCCAGGGGGCCTACGAGCAGTACTTC. Protein: CASSLGPQGAYEQYF.

The chain uses TRBV4-3 and TRBJ1-3; possibly TRBD1 for D (5 bases). From germline, CDR1 is LGHNA and CDR2 YSLEER. Trimming removed 0 bases at V and 0 bases at J, with 9 bases between. This CDR3 is built from 16 residues. The CDR3 DNA sequence: TGCGCCAGCAGCCAAGATTGGGGGGTCTCTGGAAACACCATATATTTT. It codes for CASSQDWGVSGNTIYF.

The gene calls are TRBV6-2 or TRBV6-3 and TRBJ2-7, with TRBD1 identical over 9 bases. V trimming: 0 bases; J trimming: 4 bases; junction bases outside the gene matches: 4. Germline V gives CDR1 MNHEY, CDR2 SVGEGT. This CDR3 is built from 15 residues. The CDR3 protein is CASSYSGTGLYEQYF. The CDR3 DNA is TGTGCCAGCAGTTACTCTGGGACAGGGTTGTACGAGCAGTACTTC.

The chain joins TRBV7-6 to TRBJ2-7; tentatively, D is TRBD2 (7 bases). This CDR3 comprises 15 residues. V was clipped by 6 bases and J by 3 bases, with 18 bases between them. In germline, CDR1 is SGHVS, CDR2 FNYEAQ. The CDR3 here is CASRLGDGGRYEQYF. DNA of the CDR3: TGTGCCAGCAGGCTGGGTGACGGGGGGCGCTACGAGCAGTACTTC.

This chain connects TRBV3-1 (or the pseudogene TRBV3-2) to TRBJ2-4; D ambiguous. Germline CDR1 reads LGHDT; CDR2 reads YNNKEL (reference sequence). CDR3 size: 13 residues. V gave up 0 bases and J gave up 6 bases, with 6 bases separating them. In DNA, the CDR3 is TGTGCCAGCAGCCAAGAATCAGTAAACATTCAGTACTTC. Protein: CASSQESVNIQYF.

The rearrangement joins TRBV9 to TRBJ2-3, with D tentatively TRBD1 (7 bases). V was shortened by 0 bases and J by 4 bases, with 12 bases between the two germline ends. This CDR3 has 15 residues. Germline V gene sequence: CDR1 SGDLS, CDR2 YYNGEE. The CDR3 here is CASSVGSGGPDTQYF. CDR3 DNA sequence: TGTGCCAGCAGCGTAGGGTCAGGGGGGCCAGATACGCAGTATTTT.

This clone was detected once. The CDR3: CASSLAGEFWYEQYF. CDR3 DNA: TGTGCCAGCAGCTTAGCAGGGGAATTCTGGTACGAGCAGTACTTC. This chain joins TRBV7-9 and TRBJ2-7; D possibly corresponds to TRBD1 (5 bases). Germline CDR1 SEHNR, CDR2 FQNEAQ (reference sequence). CDR3 length equals 15 residues. V was shortened by 0 bases and J by 4 bases, with 13 bases between the two germline ends.

This chain uses TRBV7-3 with TRBJ2-1; unclear D gene. The CDR3 sequence is 11 residues long. V lost 3 bases and J 8 bases, leaving 5 bases between the germline ends. CDR1 is SGHTA, CDR2 FQGTGA, per germline. The CDR3 loop reads CASSFEDEQFF. In DNA, the CDR3 is TGTGCCAGCAGCTTCGAGGATGAGCAGTTCTTC.

The chain is built from TRBV6-4 and TRBJ1-1; D might be TRBD1 (5 bases). CDR1 MRHNA and CDR2 SNTAGT come from the germline V gene. Trimming left V 8 bases short and J 5 bases short, with 18 bases between. This CDR3 is built from 14 residues. CDR3 sequence: CASPGAGRDTEAFF. CDR3 sequence (DNA): TGTGCCAGCCCCGGGGCGGGGCGCGATACTGAAGCTTTCTTT.

This clone came up once. This sequence joins TRBV5-5 and TRBJ2-7, with TRBD1 as a possible D gene (6 bases). The V end lost 0 bases, the J end lost 5 bases, and 9 bases lay between the germline ends. This CDR3 spans 13 amino acids. In germline, CDR1 is SGHKS, CDR2 YYEKEE (reference sequence). The CDR3 DNA follows: TGTGCCAGCAGCTTGGCAGGGGCGGACGAGCAGTACTTC. Encoded protein: CASSLAGADEQYF. The variable domain in full, with the rest retrieved from reference TRBV5-5 and TRBJ2-7, is DAGVTQSPTHLIKTRGQQVTLRCSPISGHKSVSWYQQVLGQGPQFIFQYYEKEERGRGNFPDRFSARQFPNYSSELNVNALLLGDSALYLCASSLAGADEQYFGPGTRLTVT.

V is TRBV7-9 and J is TRBJ2-7; 7 bases map to TRBD2. Per the germline V gene, CDR1 is SEHNR and CDR2 is FQNEAQ (reference sequence). V lost 4 bases, J lost 0 bases, and 6 bases stayed unmatched. The CDR3 covers 15 residues. CDR3 residues: CASSSSGLHSYEQYF. CDR3 bases: TGTGCCAGCAGCTCTAGCGGTCTTCACTCCTACGAGCAGTACTTC.

V gene TRBV7-2 combines with J gene TRBJ1-5; D remains ambiguous. CDR1 and CDR2 from the germline V gene are SGHTA and FQGNSA. This CDR3 has 15 residues. V lost 5 bases and J lost 3, with 14 bases in between. In DNA, the CDR3 is TGTGCCAGCAGCCTCAGGTCCACTCACAATCAGCCCCAGCATTTT. Amino acids: CASSLRSTHNQPQHF.

The chain uses TRBV19 and TRBJ1-1, with 10 nucleotides matching TRBD1. CDR3 length: 17 amino acids. Germline V lookup: CDR1 LNHDA, CDR2 SQIVND (reference sequence). J was trimmed by 1 base and V by 3 bases; bases with no gene match: 8. CDR3 sequence reads: CASSIRGTGASNTEAFF. As DNA, the CDR3 is TGTGCCAGTAGTATTCGGGGGACAGGGGCTTCGAACACTGAAGCTTTCTTT.

This chain joins TRBV5-5 and TRBJ2-3; tentative D call: TRBD1 (6 bases). The V gene lost 1 base and the J gene lost 5 bases, with 14 bases spanning the gap. CDR1 is SGHKS, CDR2 YYEKEE, per germline (reference sequence). The CDR3 runs 15 residues. The CDR3 is CASSLIQGWEDTQYF. The DNA of the CDR3 is TGTGCCAGCAGCTTGATACAGGGCTGGGAAGATACGCAGTATTTT.

The CDR3 loop reads CASSLEVRDSYEQYF. CDR3 nucleotides: TGTGCCAGCAGCTTAGAGGTCAGGGACTCCTACGAGCAGTACTTC. The J gene is TRBJ2-7, the V gene TRBV7-2, with a weak D call TRBD1 (5 bases). Trimming pared 1 base from V and 0 bases from J, leaving 10 bases between. CDR1 and CDR2 from the germline V gene are SGHTA and FQGNSA. This CDR3 is 15 amino acids long.

The chain has TRBV15 and TRBJ2-7; a possible D gene is TRBD1 (6 bases). V lost 0 bases to trimming and J lost 1 base, with 7 bases between them. The CDR3 has 14 residues. Germline-derived CDR1 and CDR2 are LNHNV and YYDKDF (reference sequence). The CDR3 is CATSRETGSYEQYF. The CDR3 bases are TGTGCCACCAGCAGAGAAACAGGGTCCTACGAGCAGTACTTC.

The chain employs TRBV9 and TRBJ2-7; 8 nucleotides line up with TRBD2. Trimming removed 4 bases from V and 5 bases from J; junction bases left unmatched: 5. The CDR3 runs 13 residues. Germline loops: CDR1 SGDLS, CDR2 YYNGEE. The CDR3 DNA follows: TGTGCCAGCAGCACCGCGGGGGGAAACGAGCAGTACTTC. Protein sequence: CASSTAGGNEQYF. Together with reference TRBV9 and TRBJ2-7, the CDR3 gives the full variable domain: DSGVTQTPKHLITATGQRVTLRCSPRSGDLSVYWYQQSLDQGLQFLIQYYNGEERAKGNILERFSAQQFPDLHSELNLSSLELGDSALYFCASSTAGGNEQYFGPGTRLTVT.

V is TRBV7-7 and J is TRBJ2-2; perhaps TRBD2 as D (6 bases). CDR1 is SSHAT and CDR2 is FNYEAQ in the germline V gene (reference sequence). The CDR3 extends over 17 amino acids. Trimming stripped 5 bases from V and 2 bases from J, with 18 bases between. As DNA, the CDR3 is TGTGCCAGCAGCCCCGGGTCCCCGGGGGAAAACACCGGGGAGCTGTTTTTT. Its translation: CASSPGSPGENTGELFF.

The CDR3 region has the DNA TGTGCCAGCAGTCTAACAGGGACCGGGGAGCTGTTTTTT. Translated: CASSLTGTGELFF. This rearrangement joins TRBV7-9 to TRBJ2-2, with D possibly being TRBD1 (6 bases). Trimming shortened V by 6 bases and J by 5 bases, and 10 bases separated the two germline ends. The CDR3 sequence is 13 residues long. Germline CDR1 is SEHNR and CDR2 is FQNEAQ (reference sequence).